The 22 T cell receptor beta chains given below trace back to one sample, sequenced in a study of cytomegalovirus exposure and HLA in healthy donors. Vbeta (60) and Jbeta (13) primers were used in the PCR. Method: immunoSEQ multiplex PCR; TCRdb's copy keeps in-frame clones and lacks some. The repertoire holds approximately 150,000 clones, over 75% seen once, with around 2.4% in the top ten. The specimen was PBMCs. The receptors stem from a male donor in good health and CMV-seronegative.

The V call is TRBV4-3, the J call TRBJ2-7; possible D gene TRBD1, 5 bases. Deletions cut 0 bases from V and 4 bases from J, with 13 bases between. Germline CDR1 is LGHNA and CDR2 is YSLEER. The CDR3 extends over 15 amino acids. The CDR3 DNA follows: TGCGCCAGCAGCCAAGAAGTTAGGGGAAGTTACGAGCAGTACTTC. Protein sequence: CASSQEVRGSYEQYF.

In nucleotides, the CDR3 is TGTGCCAGCACCCTTGGGGCGGGAGGGACAGATACGCAGTATTTT. Protein product: CASTLGAGGTDTQYF. This chain links TRBV6-1 with TRBJ2-3; TRBD2 aligns across 9 bases. CDR3 length: 15 amino acids. CDR1 and CDR2 from the germline V gene are MNHNS and SASEGT. V gave up 7 bases and J gave up 3 bases; unmatched junction bases: 8.

V usage is TRBV5-4 and J usage is TRBJ2-5, with 7 bases fitting TRBD2. V shed 0 bases and J 4 bases; nucleotides not matched to a gene: 9. Germline V gives CDR1 SGHNT, CDR2 YYREEE (reference sequence). This CDR3 spans 16 amino acids. The CDR3 sequence is CASSLGGAGSLETQYF. In DNA, the CDR3 is TGTGCCAGCAGCTTGGGCGGAGCGGGAAGTTTAGAGACCCAGTACTTC.

The chain couples TRBV7-9 to TRBJ2-7; D is possibly TRBD2 (5 bases). Germline V CDR1 and CDR2: SEHNR, FQNEAQ (reference sequence). The CDR3 totals 15 residues. V lost 8 bases, J lost 2 bases, and 19 bases lay in between. CDR3 DNA sequence: TGTGCCAGCTCCGTCCTGACCGGGAACCCCTACGAGCAGTACTTC. Its translation: CASSVLTGNPYEQYF.

The chain employs TRBV19 and TRBJ2-7; D gene uncertain. Trimming cost V 4 bases and J 0 bases, with 19 bases left between them. The CDR3 is made up of 17 amino acids. The germline CDR1 and CDR2 sequences are LNHDA and SQIVND (reference sequence). DNA for the CDR3: TGTGCCAGTAGTAACACGTTAGCCCTAACCAGCTCCTACGAGCAGTACTTC. Its protein product is CASSNTLALTSSYEQYF.

The rearrangement uses TRBV7-9 and TRBJ2-7; a possible D gene is TRBD2 (6 bases). V lost 8 bases to trimming and J lost 3 bases, with 17 bases between them. Germline CDR1 and CDR2: SEHNR and FQNEAQ (reference sequence). CDR3 length equals 14 residues. This chain's CDR3 is CASGDVGGNYEQYF. CDR3 sequence (DNA): TGTGCCAGCGGGGATGTCGGGGGAAACTACGAGCAGTACTTC.

This chain uses TRBV6-5 with TRBJ2-5; D is possibly TRBD1 (5 bases). Gene TRBJ2-7 matches the end of the DNA better, so the J call may be wrong. This CDR3 comprises 15 residues. Germline assignment: CDR1 MNHEY and CDR2 SVGAGI. CDR3 sequence reads: CASSSRQPTSDEQYF. In DNA, the CDR3 is TGTGCCAGCAGTTCTCGACAGCCTACCTCGGACGAGCAGTACTTC.

This clone was counted between two and nine times. This sequence joins TRBV2 and TRBJ1-5, with 7 bases lining up with TRBD1. The V segment lost 5 bases and the J segment 0 bases; nucleotides outside the gene matches: 4. Germline lookup yields CDR1 SNHLY and CDR2 FYNNEI. The CDR3 covers 15 residues. For the CDR3, the DNA is TGTGCCAGCAGTACCGGGGACAGTAGCAATCAGCCCCAGCATTTT. It is translated as CASSTGDSSNQPQHF.

This clone was seen a handful of times. V and J are TRBV27 and TRBJ1-1; 7 nucleotides align to TRBD1. With V trimmed by 8 bases and J by 5 bases, 8 bases remained unmatched. Germline lookup yields CDR1 MNHEY and CDR2 SMNVEV (reference sequence). The CDR3 has 13 residues. For the CDR3, the DNA is TGTGCCAGCCTACCCAGACAGGGAACTGAAGCTTTCTTT. Translating gives CASLPRQGTEAFF.

The chain employs TRBV9 and TRBJ2-1; TRBD2 might be the D (5 bases). Trimming pared 0 bases from V and 3 bases from J, leaving 10 bases between. Germline CDR1 and CDR2: SGDLS and YYNGEE. This CDR3 region has 15 residues. Here the CDR3 reads CASSVAGSDYNEQFF. CDR3 sequence (DNA): TGTGCCAGCAGCGTAGCGGGGTCCGACTACAATGAGCAGTTCTTC. The entire variable domain, with the rest obtained from reference TRBV9 and TRBJ2-1, is as follows: DSGVTQTPKHLITATGQRVTLRCSPRSGDLSVYWYQQSLDQGLQFLIQYYNGEERAKGNILERFSAQQFPDLHSELNLSSLELGDSALYFCASSVAGSDYNEQFFGPGTRLTVL.

The chain is built from TRBV19 and TRBJ2-3; the match to TRBD2 covers 8 bases. The V and J ends lost 4 bases and 3 bases, in that order; junction bases with no gene match: 9. The CDR3 consists of 16 residues. Germline V gene data show CDR1 as LNHDA and CDR2 as SQIVND (reference sequence). CDR3 amino acids: CASSTRRGGGTDTQYF. The DNA of the CDR3 is TGTGCCAGTAGTACCCGGCGGGGCGGGGGGACAGATACGCAGTATTTT.

This chain connects TRBV11-2 to TRBJ2-2; 8 bases are a match to TRBD1. CDR3 length: 17 amino acids. CDR1 and CDR2 from the germline V gene are SGHAT and FQNNGV. The junction had 7 bases not matched to a gene; V was cut back by 3 bases and J by 1 base. This CDR3 reads CASSFWTGPRNTGELFF. CDR3 DNA: TGTGCCAGCAGCTTTTGGACAGGGCCGAGGAACACCGGGGAGCTGTTTTTT.

Only a few counts were recorded for this clone. J is TRBJ1-5 and V is TRBV4-3; no firm D call. V lost 0 bases and J lost 0, with 9 bases in between. Looked up from germline, CDR1 is LGHNA and CDR2 is YSLEER. This CDR3 has 16 amino acids. The CDR3 DNA reads as TGCGCCAGCAGCCAAGATCTCGGGTATAGCAATCAGCCCCAGCATTTT. It yields the protein CASSQDLGYSNQPQHF.

The rearrangement joins TRBV19 to TRBJ2-1; 7 bases match TRBD2. This CDR3 is built from 15 residues. Germline CDR1 is LNHDA and CDR2 is SQIVND (reference sequence). J gave up 5 bases and V 1 base, and 5 bases lay outside the gene matches. As DNA, the CDR3 is TGTGCCAGTAGTATAGGGACTAGGGGAAACAATGAGCAGTTCTTC. Encoded protein: CASSIGTRGNNEQFF.

This clone was detected a few times. This chain connects TRBV6-5 to TRBJ2-1, with 8 nucleotides matching TRBD2. The CDR3 has 14 residues. The J segment lost 9 bases and the V segment lost 4 bases, leaving 8 bases of the junction unmatched. The V gene's germline CDR1 is MNHEY and CDR2 SVGAGI. CDR3 DNA sequence: TGTGCCAGCAGTTCGCCGGGACTAGTGGCTGAGCAGTTCTTC. Encoded protein: CASSSPGLVAEQFF.

The chain employs TRBV9 and TRBJ2-5, with TRBD2 matching over 10 bases. The germline CDR1 and CDR2 sequences are SGDLS and YYNGEE. The CDR3 runs 14 residues. V lost 2 bases to trimming and J lost 4 bases; unmatched junction nucleotides: 2. CDR3 in amino acids: CASSVTSGVETQYF. In nucleotides, the CDR3 is TGTGCCAGCAGCGTTACTAGCGGGGTAGAGACCCAGTACTTC.

The chain links TRBV7-2 to TRBJ1-2; no definite D call. The CDR3 loop spans 13 amino acids. Germline values: CDR1 SGHTA, CDR2 FQGNSA. The V gene lost 4 bases and the J gene lost 6 bases, with 12 bases spanning the gap. This CDR3 reads CASSSRGVDGYTF. DNA for the CDR3: TGTGCCAGCAGCTCCCGCGGGGTGGATGGCTACACCTTC.

The chain couples TRBV7-2 to TRBJ2-7; D possibly corresponds to TRBD2 (6 bases). Trimming removed 1 base at V and 6 bases at J, with 10 bases between. The CDR3 spans 13 residues. Germline CDR1 is SGHTA and CDR2 is FQGNSA. CDR3 protein: CASSLVADIEQYF. DNA of the CDR3: TGTGCCAGCAGCTTAGTAGCGGACATCGAGCAGTACTTC.

The chain has TRBV9 and TRBJ2-7, with 8 bases identical to TRBD1. J gave up 6 bases and V 0 bases, and 5 bases lay outside the gene matches. Germline CDR1 and CDR2: SGDLS and YYNGEE. CDR3 size: 14 residues. The CDR3 region is CASSVDPGGFEQYF. In DNA, the CDR3 is TGTGCCAGCAGCGTAGACCCAGGGGGCTTCGAGCAGTACTTC.

In this sample, this clone turned up a few times. This rearrangement joins TRBV30 to TRBJ2-7, with 8 bases matching TRBD1. Germline loops: CDR1 GTSNPN, CDR2 SVGIG (reference sequence). Germline trimming cut 1 base from V and 3 bases from J; bases unmatched to any gene: 5. This CDR3 region has 14 residues. This CDR3 is CAWSAGQANYEQYF. The CDR3 coding sequence is TGTGCCTGGAGTGCGGGACAGGCAAACTACGAGCAGTACTTC.

This clone was observed a few times. The chain links TRBV4-3 to TRBJ2-1, with D perhaps TRBD1 (5 bases). Trimming removed 0 bases from V and 2 bases from J, with 11 bases in between. Germline V gene lookup returns CDR1 LGHNA and CDR2 YSLEER. The CDR3 is 16 amino acids. DNA for the CDR3: TGCGCCAGCAGCCAAGATAGCTGGACACCCTACAATGAGCAGTTCTTC. The encoded protein is CASSQDSWTPYNEQFF.

The rearrangement joins TRBV28 to TRBJ1-2; D is unclear. CDR3 size: 15 residues. In germline, CDR1 is MDHEN, CDR2 SYDVKM. Trimming removed 6 bases at V and 7 bases at J, with 21 bases between. CDR3: CASSPGGRISGGYTF. CDR3 nucleotide sequence: TGTGCCAGCAGCCCTGGCGGACGGATCAGCGGTGGCTACACCTTC.